A single sample gave rise to the 5 T cell receptor beta chains below, sequenced in a study of cytomegalovirus exposure and HLA in healthy donors. PCR amplification relied on 60 Vbeta primers (plus 13 Jbeta primers). The method was immunoSEQ multiplex PCR; TCRdb's version includes in-frame clones alone and lacks a portion of them. This table holds about 120,000 clones, around 72% found once. Sequenced input: PBMCs. These TCRs come from a man younger than 45 in good health and CMV-seronegative.

The V and J genes are TRBV27 and TRBJ2-2; 15 nucleotides match TRBD2. With 4 bases clipped from V and 6 bases from J, the junction kept 9 bases outside the gene matches. The CDR3 runs to 18 residues. Germline V lookup: CDR1 MNHEY, CDR2 SMNVEV (reference sequence). The CDR3 sequence: CASSSGLAGGFWSGELFF. The CDR3 DNA is TGTGCCAGCAGTTCGGGACTAGCGGGGGGCTTTTGGTCCGGGGAGCTGTTTTTT.

The chain links TRBV28 to TRBJ2-5, with 9 bases aligning to TRBD1. V trimming: 6 bases; J trimming: 7 bases; junction bases outside the gene matches: 9. CDR3 length: 14 amino acids. CDR1 is MDHEN, CDR2 SYDVKM, per germline. CDR3 bases: TGTGCCAGCAGCCAAAGAGGACAGGGGAGGACCCAGTACTTC. Residues: CASSQRGQGRTQYF.

The V call is TRBV30, the J call TRBJ1-1; D not resolved. The germline V gene encodes CDR1 GTSNPN and CDR2 SVGIG (reference sequence). The CDR3 covers 17 residues. Trimming removed 2 bases at V and 1 base at J, with 20 bases between. The CDR3 coding sequence is TGTGCCTGGAGTATCTCAGTTTCCCTGGTTGGGAACACTGAAGCTTTCTTT. Protein sequence: CAWSISVSLVGNTEAFF.

Comments on this clone: The sample has other DNA sequences that encode this CDR3 too. J is TRBJ1-4 and V is TRBV7-9, with 7 nucleotides matching TRBD1. The CDR3 contains 15 residues. Germline values: CDR1 SEHNR, CDR2 FQNEAQ (reference sequence). After removal of 1 base from V and 4 bases from J, the junction contained 3 bases not matched to a gene. The CDR3 bases are TGTGCCAGCAGCTTAGAGGGGGCCCTTAATGAAAAACTGTTTTTT. Amino acid sequence: CASSLEGALNEKLFF. Drawing the rest from reference TRBV7-9 and TRBJ1-4, the complete variable domain is DTGVSQNPRHKITKRGQNVTFRCDPISEHNRLYWYRQTLGQGPEFLTYFQNEAQLEKSRLLSDRFSAERPKGSFSTLEIQRTEQGDSAMYLCASSLEGALNEKLFFGSGTQLSVL.

This clone came up a few times. The rearrangement joins TRBV29-1 to TRBJ2-7; 9 bases line up with TRBD1. The CDR3 runs to 14 residues. V gave up 6 bases and J gave up 3 bases; unmatched junction bases: 9. CDR1 and CDR2 (germline): SQVTM, ANQGSEA. CDR3 amino acids: CSVTGTGFSYEQYF. The CDR3 DNA reads TGCAGCGTAACCGGGACAGGGTTCAGCTACGAGCAGTACTTC.